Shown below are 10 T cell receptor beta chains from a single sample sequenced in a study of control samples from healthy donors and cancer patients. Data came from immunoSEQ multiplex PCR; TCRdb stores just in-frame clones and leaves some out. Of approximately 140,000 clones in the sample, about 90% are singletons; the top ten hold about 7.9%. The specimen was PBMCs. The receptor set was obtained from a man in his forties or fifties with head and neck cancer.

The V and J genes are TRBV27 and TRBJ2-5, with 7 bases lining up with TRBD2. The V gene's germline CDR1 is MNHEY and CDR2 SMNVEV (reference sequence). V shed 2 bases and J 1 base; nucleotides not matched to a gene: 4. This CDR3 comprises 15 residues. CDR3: CASSLSGALQETQYF. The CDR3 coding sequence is TGTGCCAGCAGTTTAAGCGGGGCCCTCCAAGAGACCCAGTACTTC.

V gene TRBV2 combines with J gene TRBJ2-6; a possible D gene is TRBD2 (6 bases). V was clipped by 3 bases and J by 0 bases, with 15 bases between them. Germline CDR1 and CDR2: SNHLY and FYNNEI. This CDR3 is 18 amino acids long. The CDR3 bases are TGTGCCAGCAGTGAGGGGGGTAGGACCGTCTCTGGGGCCAACGTCCTGACTTTC. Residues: CASSEGGRTVSGANVLTF.

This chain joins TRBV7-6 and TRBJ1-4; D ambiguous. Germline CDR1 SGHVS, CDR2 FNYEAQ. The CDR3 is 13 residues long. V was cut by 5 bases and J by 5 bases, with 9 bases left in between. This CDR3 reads CASSPAQNEKLFF. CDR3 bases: TGTGCCAGCAGCCCGGCCCAAAATGAAAAACTGTTTTTT.

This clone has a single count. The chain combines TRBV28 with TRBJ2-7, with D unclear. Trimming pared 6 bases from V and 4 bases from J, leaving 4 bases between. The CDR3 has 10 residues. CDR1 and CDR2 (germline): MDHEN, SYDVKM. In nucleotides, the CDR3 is TGTGCCAGCAGCGGGTACGAGCAGTACTTC. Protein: CASSGYEQYF.

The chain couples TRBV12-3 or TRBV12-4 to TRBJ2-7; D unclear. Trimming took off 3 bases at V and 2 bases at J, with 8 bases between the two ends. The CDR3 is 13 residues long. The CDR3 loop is CASSLDAAYEQYF. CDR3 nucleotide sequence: TGTGCCAGCAGTTTGGACGCCGCCTACGAGCAGTACTTC.

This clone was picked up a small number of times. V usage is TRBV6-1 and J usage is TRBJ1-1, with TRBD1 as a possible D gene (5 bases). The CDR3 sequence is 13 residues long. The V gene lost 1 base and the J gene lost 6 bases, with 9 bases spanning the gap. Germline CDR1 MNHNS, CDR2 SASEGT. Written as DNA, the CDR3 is TGTGCCAGCAGTGAAGTACGAGGGGCTGAAGCTTTCTTT. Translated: CASSEVRGAEAFF.

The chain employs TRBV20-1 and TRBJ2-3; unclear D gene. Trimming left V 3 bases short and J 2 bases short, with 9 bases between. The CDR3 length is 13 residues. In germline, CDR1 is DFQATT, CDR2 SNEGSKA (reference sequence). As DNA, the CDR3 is TGCAGTGCTAGTAGGTCTCACACAGATACGCAGTATTTT. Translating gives CSASRSHTDTQYF.

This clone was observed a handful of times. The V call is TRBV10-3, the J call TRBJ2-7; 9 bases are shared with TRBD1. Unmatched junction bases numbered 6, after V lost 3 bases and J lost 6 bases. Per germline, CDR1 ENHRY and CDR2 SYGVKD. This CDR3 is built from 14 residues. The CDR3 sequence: CAISDVGQGFEQYF. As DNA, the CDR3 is TGTGCCATCAGTGACGTGGGACAGGGATTCGAGCAGTACTTC.

The CDR3 reads CASSKVSGQGDEQYF. DNA for the CDR3: TGTGCCAGCAGCAAAGTTTCGGGACAGGGAGACGAGCAGTACTTC. This rearrangement joins TRBV21-1 to TRBJ2-7; the table's D call, TRBD1, has no DNA check behind it. TRBV21-1 is given as a pseudogene. CDR3 length: 15 residues.

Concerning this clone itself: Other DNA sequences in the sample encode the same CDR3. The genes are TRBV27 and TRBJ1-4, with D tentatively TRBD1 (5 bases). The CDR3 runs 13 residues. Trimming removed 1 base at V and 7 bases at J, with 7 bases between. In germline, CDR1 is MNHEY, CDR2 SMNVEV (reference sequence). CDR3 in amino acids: CASSLWGGEKLFF. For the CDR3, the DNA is TGTGCCAGCAGTTTATGGGGCGGTGAAAAACTGTTTTTT.